What follows are 2 T cell receptor beta chains derived from one specimen sequenced in a study of blood T cells in healthy people across ages. Next came a second PCR, run for 7 to 11 cycles, which used a sample-barcoded 5' primer along with a J-beta primer mix. TCRdb itself ran the 5' RACE reads through MiXCR, one entry per CDR3 protein. The sample carries about 1.8 million distinct CDR3 sequences, approximately 50% recorded once. Sequences were obtained from blood. The receptor source for this set is a woman between 35 and 50 years old in good health.

The chain couples TRBV7-8 to TRBJ1-2; TRBD1 matches at 8 bases. The length of the CDR3 is 15 residues. Trimming at V came to 1 base and at J to 4 bases, leaving 5 bases not matched to a gene. Germline CDR1 SGHVS, CDR2 FQNEAQ. CDR3 protein: CASSLGGDRRYGYTF. CDR3 nucleotide sequence: TGTGCCAGCAGCTTAGGAGGGGACAGGCGCTATGGCTACACCTTC.

This rearrangement joins TRBV4-1 to TRBJ1-2, with D hard to call. Trimming shortened V by 1 base and J by 5 bases, and 11 bases separated the two germline ends. The CDR3 extends over 14 amino acids. Germline V gene sequence: CDR1 MGHRA, CDR2 YSYEKL. The CDR3 DNA is TGCGCCAGCAGCCAAGGCCGAATACCTTATGGCTACACCTTC. This gives the protein CASSQGRIPYGYTF.